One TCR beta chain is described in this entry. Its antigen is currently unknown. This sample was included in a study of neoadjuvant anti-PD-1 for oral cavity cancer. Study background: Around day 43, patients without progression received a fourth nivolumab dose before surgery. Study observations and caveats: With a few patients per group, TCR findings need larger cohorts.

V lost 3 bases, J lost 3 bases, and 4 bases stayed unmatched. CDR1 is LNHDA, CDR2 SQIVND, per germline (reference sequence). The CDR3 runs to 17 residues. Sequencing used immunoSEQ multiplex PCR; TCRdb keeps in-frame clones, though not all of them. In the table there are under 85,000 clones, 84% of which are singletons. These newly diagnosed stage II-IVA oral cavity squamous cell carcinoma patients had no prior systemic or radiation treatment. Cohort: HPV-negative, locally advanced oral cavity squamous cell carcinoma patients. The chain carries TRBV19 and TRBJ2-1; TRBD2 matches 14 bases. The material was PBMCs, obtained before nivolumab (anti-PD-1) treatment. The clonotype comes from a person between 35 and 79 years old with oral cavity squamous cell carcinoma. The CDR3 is CASSMGTSGSVYNEQFF. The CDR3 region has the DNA TGTGCCAGTAGTATGGGGACTAGCGGGAGTGTCTACAATGAGCAGTTCTTC.